This T cell receptor beta chain comes out of a study of prognosis after radiotherapy for stage I lung cancer. General study results and limits: After stereotactic body radiation therapy, unique TCR clone counts dropped from a median of around 10,000 to 6,500.

Germline loops: CDR1 MNHNS, CDR2 SASEGT. This CDR3 has 17 amino acids. Trimming pared 1 base from V and 8 bases from J, leaving 24 bases between. Two separate time points each saw a draw of about 6 milliliters of peripheral blood. With two-round multiplex PCR, TCR beta CDR3 sequences were amplified from genomic DNA. Every TRBV and TRBJ gene had its own specific primer in first-round PCR. TCRdb recomputed calls from the multiplex PCR reads with MiXCR, one row per CDR3 protein. The top ten clones hold roughly 33% of a sample with 20,000 to 25,000 distinct CDR3 sequences, around two fifths of them seen once. With respect to this clonotype: Its antigen is not identified.

V is TRBV6-1 and J is TRBJ2-7; D is uncertain. This TCR was recovered from a donor aged 50 or older with non-small cell lung cancer. Here the sequenced sample was PBMCs, taken before or after stereotactic body radiation therapy (not recorded which). DNA of the CDR3: TGTGCCAGCAGTGAAGTTGTCGGTTGGGGAAGTCACGCACAGCAGTACTTC. This sequence encodes CASSEVVGWGSHAQQYF.